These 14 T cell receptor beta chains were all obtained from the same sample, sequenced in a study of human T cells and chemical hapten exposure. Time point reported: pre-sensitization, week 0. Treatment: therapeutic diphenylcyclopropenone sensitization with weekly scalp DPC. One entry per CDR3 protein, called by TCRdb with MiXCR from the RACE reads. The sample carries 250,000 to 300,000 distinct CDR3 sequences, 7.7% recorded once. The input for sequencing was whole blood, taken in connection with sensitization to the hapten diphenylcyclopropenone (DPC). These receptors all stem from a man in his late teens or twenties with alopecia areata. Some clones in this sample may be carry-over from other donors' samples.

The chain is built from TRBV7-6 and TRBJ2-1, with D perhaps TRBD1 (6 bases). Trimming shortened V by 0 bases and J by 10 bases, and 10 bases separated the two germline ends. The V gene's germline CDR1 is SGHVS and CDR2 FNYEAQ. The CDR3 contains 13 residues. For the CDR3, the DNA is TGTGCCAGCAGCTTAGCCAGGGGTAGAGAGCAGTTCTTC. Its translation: CASSLARGREQFF.

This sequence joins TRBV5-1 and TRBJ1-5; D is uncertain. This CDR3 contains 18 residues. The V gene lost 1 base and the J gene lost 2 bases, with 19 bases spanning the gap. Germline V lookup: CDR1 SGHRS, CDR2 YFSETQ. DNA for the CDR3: TGCGCCAGCAGCTTGAATTGTGGCAGTTCGAGTTGCAATCAGCCCCAGCATTTT. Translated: CASSLNCGSSSCNQPQHF.

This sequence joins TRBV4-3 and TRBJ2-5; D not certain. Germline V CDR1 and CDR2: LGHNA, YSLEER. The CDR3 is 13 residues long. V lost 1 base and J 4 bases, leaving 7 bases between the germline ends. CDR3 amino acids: CASSQGSLETQYF. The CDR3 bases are TGCGCCAGCAGCCAAGGGAGCTTAGAGACCCAGTACTTC.

DNA for the CDR3: TGTGCCAGCGGGGGGTTGGGGCAGGGTCAGCCCCAGCATTTT. The encoded protein is CASGGLGQGQPQHF. The chain combines TRBV27 with TRBJ1-5; D possibly corresponds to TRBD1 (5 bases). The V gene's germline CDR1 is MNHEY and CDR2 SMNVEV (reference sequence). The CDR3 loop spans 14 amino acids. Deletions cut 8 bases from V and 6 bases from J, with 17 bases between.

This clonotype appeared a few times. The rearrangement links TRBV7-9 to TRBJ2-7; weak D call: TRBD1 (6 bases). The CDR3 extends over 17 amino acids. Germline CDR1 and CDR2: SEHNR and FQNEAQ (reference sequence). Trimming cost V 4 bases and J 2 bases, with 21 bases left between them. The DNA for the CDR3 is TGTGCCAGCAGCTCATGGGCGAGGACAGATATACCCTACGAGCAGTACTTC. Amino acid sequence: CASSSWARTDIPYEQYF. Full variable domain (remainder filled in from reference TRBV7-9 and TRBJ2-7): DTGVSQNPRHKITKRGQNVTFRCDPISEHNRLYWYRQTLGQGPEFLTYFQNEAQLEKSRLLSDRFSAERPKGSFSTLEIQRTEQGDSAMYLCASSSWARTDIPYEQYFGPGTRLTVT.

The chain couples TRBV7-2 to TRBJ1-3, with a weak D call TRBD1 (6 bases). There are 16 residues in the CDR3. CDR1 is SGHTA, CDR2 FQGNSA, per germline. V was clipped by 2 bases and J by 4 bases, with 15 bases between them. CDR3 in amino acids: CASSLPDWGRGNTIYF. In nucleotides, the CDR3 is TGTGCCAGCAGCTTACCGGACTGGGGGCGAGGAAACACCATATATTTT.

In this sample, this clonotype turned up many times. CDR3 protein: CASSLGGTQYF. As DNA, the CDR3 is TGTGCCAGCAGCTTAGGTGGTACGCAGTATTTT. The V gene is TRBV11-2, the J gene TRBJ2-3; D remains unclear. The length of the CDR3 is 11 residues. CDR1 and CDR2 (germline): SGHAT, FQNNGV. Deletions cut 1 base from V and 8 bases from J, with 4 bases between.

CDR3 sequence: CASSPQVGKYNQPQHF. The CDR3 region has the DNA TGTGCCAGCAGTCCTCAAGTGGGGAAGTACAATCAGCCCCAGCATTTT. V and J are TRBV6-5 and TRBJ1-5; D uncertain. Germline values: CDR1 MNHEY, CDR2 SVGAGI. V was shortened by 5 bases and J by 3 bases, with 17 bases between the two germline ends. This CDR3 region has 16 residues.

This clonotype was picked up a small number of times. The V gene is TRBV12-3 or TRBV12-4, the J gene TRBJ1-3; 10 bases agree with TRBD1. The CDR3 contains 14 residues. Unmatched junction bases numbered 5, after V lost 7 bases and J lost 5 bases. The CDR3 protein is CASTLTGGRNTIYF. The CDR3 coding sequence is TGTGCCAGCACCCTGACAGGGGGCAGAAACACCATATATTTT.

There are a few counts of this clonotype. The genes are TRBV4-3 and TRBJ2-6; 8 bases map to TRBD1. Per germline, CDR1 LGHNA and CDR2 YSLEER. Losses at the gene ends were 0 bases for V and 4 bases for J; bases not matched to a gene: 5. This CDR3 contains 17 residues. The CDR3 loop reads CASSQDGGQAGANVLTF. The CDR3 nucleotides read TGCGCCAGCAGCCAAGATGGGGGACAGGCGGGGGCCAACGTCCTGACTTTC.

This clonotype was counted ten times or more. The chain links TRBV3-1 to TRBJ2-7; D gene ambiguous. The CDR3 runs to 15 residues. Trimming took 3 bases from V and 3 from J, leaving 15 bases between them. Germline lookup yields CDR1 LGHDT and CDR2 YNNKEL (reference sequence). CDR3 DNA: TGTGCCAGCAGCCACGACGCAGCCGCCCTCTACGAGCAGTACTTC. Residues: CASSHDAAALYEQYF.

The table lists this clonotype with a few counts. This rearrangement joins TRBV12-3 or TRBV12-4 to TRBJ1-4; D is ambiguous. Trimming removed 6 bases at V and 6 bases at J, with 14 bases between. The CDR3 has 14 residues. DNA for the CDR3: TGTGCCAGCAGCCCCCCCGGGTGGGATGAAAAACTGTTTTTT. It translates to CASSPPGWDEKLFF.

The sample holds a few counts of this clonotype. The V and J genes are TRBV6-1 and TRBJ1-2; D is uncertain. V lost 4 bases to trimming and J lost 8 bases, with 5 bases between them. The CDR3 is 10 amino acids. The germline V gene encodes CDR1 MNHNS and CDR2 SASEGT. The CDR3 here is CASSVEGYTF. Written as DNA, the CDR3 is TGTGCCAGCAGTGTAGAAGGCTACACCTTC.

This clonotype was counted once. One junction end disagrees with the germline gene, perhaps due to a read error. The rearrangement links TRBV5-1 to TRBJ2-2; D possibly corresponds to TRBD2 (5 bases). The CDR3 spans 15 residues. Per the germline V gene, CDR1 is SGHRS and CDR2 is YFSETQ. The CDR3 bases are TGCGCCAGCAGGGCCGGGATTACAACGACCGAGGAGCTGTTTTTT. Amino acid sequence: CASRAGITTTEELFF.